Listed below are T cell receptor beta chains from one sample, sequenced in a study of cytotoxic CD8 clonotypes in ibrutinib-treated CLL. Profiling relied on immunoSEQ multiplex PCR, and the TCRdb table lists in-frame clones only, not all of them. This sample has 15,000 or so clones, with over 70% found just once. The sequencing used PBMCs, collected before ibrutinib treatment. These receptors all come from a human donor with chronic lymphocytic leukemia. Each CDR3 is given with its conserved first and last residue. Fields, in order: J gene, D gene, clone size, V gene, CDR3 DNA, CDR3 protein. D genes are given only for firm matches. Not all rows give a size; the values are once, few, many and, for expanded clones, a class.

j_gene: TRBJ2-1; d_gene: TRBD2; abundance: once; v_gene: TRBV2; CDR3nt: TGTGCCAGCAGTAGGGACTACCCTAATGAGCAGTTCTTC; CDR3aa: CASSRDYPNEQFF
j_gene: TRBJ2-7; d_gene: NA; abundance: NA; v_gene: TRBV2; CDR3nt: TGTGCCAGCAGTGTCATCAGGGAAAACGAGCAGTACTTC; CDR3aa: CASSVIRENEQYF
j_gene: TRBJ2-2; d_gene: TRBD2; abundance: NA; v_gene: TRBV30; CDR3nt: TGTGCCTTCCCTCGGACTAGCGGCGCCGGGGAGCTGTTTTTT; CDR3aa: CAFPRTSGAGELFF
j_gene: TRBJ1-1; d_gene: NA; abundance: NA; v_gene: TRBV28; CDR3nt: TGTGCCAGCAGTTTGACCGGGGGCGAGGGGGACACTGAAGCTTTCTTT; CDR3aa: CASSLTGGEGDTEAFF
j_gene: TRBJ1-5; d_gene: NA; abundance: NA; v_gene: TRBV28; CDR3nt: TGTGCCAGCAGCCCACCCTCCGGCACCCTTCAGCCCCAGCATTTT; CDR3aa: CASSPPSGTLQPQHF
j_gene: TRBJ2-7; d_gene: NA; abundance: NA; v_gene: TRBV28; CDR3nt: TGTGCCAGCAGCCAAGGACCTCCAGGGTATTACGAGCAGTACTTC; CDR3aa: CASSQGPPGYYEQYF
j_gene: TRBJ2-7; d_gene: NA; abundance: NA; v_gene: TRBV2; CDR3nt: TGTGCCAGCAGCGCACAGGGGGCTAGCGGGGCGGTCACCTACGAGCAGTACTTC; CDR3aa: CASSAQGASGAVTYEQYF
j_gene: TRBJ2-1; d_gene: TRBD2; abundance: NA; v_gene: TRBV19; CDR3nt: TGTGCCAGTAGTATAGATCAGGGACTAGCGAACGCAAGGTGGAATGAGCAGTTCTTC; CDR3aa: CASSIDQGLANARWNEQFF
j_gene: TRBJ1-4; d_gene: TRBD1; abundance: NA; v_gene: TRBV27; CDR3nt: TGTGCCAGCAGTTTATATCCCGGGACAGCCGCAACTAATGAAAAACTGTTTTTT; CDR3aa: CASSLYPGTAATNEKLFF
j_gene: TRBJ2-1; d_gene: TRBD2; abundance: NA; v_gene: TRBV4-3; CDR3nt: TGCGCCAGCAGCCTAGGTAGCGGGGCCTACAATGAGCAGTTCTTC; CDR3aa: CASSLGSGAYNEQFF
j_gene: TRBJ2-2; d_gene: NA; abundance: NA; v_gene: TRBV4-3; CDR3nt: TGCGCCAGCAGCCAAGAACGTTTAACGGGAGATAGGTCCGGGGAGCTGTTTTTT; CDR3aa: CASSQERLTGDRSGELFF
j_gene: TRBJ2-3; d_gene: TRBD2; abundance: NA; v_gene: TRBV7-7; CDR3nt: TGTGCTAGCAGCGCCCGAGCGGGACCCTTAACAGATACGCAGTATTTT; CDR3aa: CASSARAGPLTDTQYF
j_gene: TRBJ2-7; d_gene: TRBD1; abundance: NA; v_gene: TRBV2; CDR3nt: TGTGCCAGCCGGGACAGGGGTTGGGAGCAGTACTTC; CDR3aa: CASRDRGWEQYF
j_gene: TRBJ2-5; d_gene: NA; abundance: NA; v_gene: TRBV10-1; CDR3nt: TGCGCCAGCAGTTCTTCCCTCGACGGACAAGAGACCCAGTACTTC; CDR3aa: CASSSSLDGQETQYF
j_gene: TRBJ2-3; d_gene: TRBD2; abundance: NA; v_gene: TRBV6-5; CDR3nt: TGTGCCAGCAGGCGGGGACTAGCGGGGGCAGATACGCAGTATTTT; CDR3aa: CASRRGLAGADTQYF
j_gene: TRBJ2-7; d_gene: TRBD2; abundance: NA; v_gene: TRBV2; CDR3nt: TGTGCCAGCACGTGGGGAGGGGCGAGATACGAGCAGTACTTC; CDR3aa: CASTWGGARYEQYF
j_gene: TRBJ2-2; d_gene: TRBD2; abundance: NA; v_gene: TRBV13; CDR3nt: TGTGCCAGCAGCCCAATCTCCTTAGCGGGGAACACCGGGGAGCTGTTTTTT; CDR3aa: CASSPISLAGNTGELFF
j_gene: TRBJ1-5; d_gene: NA; abundance: NA; v_gene: TRBV28; CDR3nt: TGTGCCAGCAGTCAAGATCCCCCAAAGAATCAGCCCCAGCATTTT; CDR3aa: CASSQDPPKNQPQHF
j_gene: TRBJ2-7; d_gene: NA; abundance: NA; v_gene: TRBV2; CDR3nt: TGTGCCAGCAGTGAAGCTGGGGGAGCGCCCTACGAGCAGTACTTC; CDR3aa: CASSEAGGAPYEQYF
j_gene: TRBJ1-4; d_gene: NA; abundance: NA; v_gene: TRBV19; CDR3nt: TGTGCCAGTAGTATCGGGGACCTAGGACACGAAAAACTGTTTTTT; CDR3aa: CASSIGDLGHEKLFF
j_gene: TRBJ2-7; d_gene: NA; abundance: NA; v_gene: TRBV19; CDR3nt: TGTGCCAGTAGTATAGTGTTCCGTGAGGGGGAGGGAACCTACGAGCAGTACTTC; CDR3aa: CASSIVFREGEGTYEQYF
j_gene: TRBJ2-1; d_gene: TRBD2; abundance: NA; v_gene: TRBV5-1; CDR3nt: TGCGCCAGCAGCTTGGAACTAGCGGGAGTCTTCGCGGAGCAGTTCTTC; CDR3aa: CASSLELAGVFAEQFF
j_gene: TRBJ1-3; d_gene: NA; abundance: NA; v_gene: TRBV2; CDR3nt: TGTGCCAGCAGTGGGCGAAACCAGGGAATTGGAAACACCATATATTTT; CDR3aa: CASSGRNQGIGNTIYF
j_gene: TRBJ1-3; d_gene: NA; abundance: NA; v_gene: TRBV29-1; CDR3nt: TGCAGCGTTTTAAACCCTAATGGAAACACCATATATTTT; CDR3aa: CSVLNPNGNTIYF
j_gene: TRBJ2-5; d_gene: NA; abundance: NA; v_gene: TRBV21-1; CDR3nt: TGTGCCAGCAGCAAAATTTGGCACTTC; CDR3aa: CASSKIWHF